Listed below are T cell receptor beta chains from one sample, sequenced in a study of molecular identifiers for immune sequencing clone quantification. TCRdb recomputed calls from the PCR reads with MiXCR, one row per CDR3 protein. The table has about 500,000 distinct CDR3 sequences, approximately 25% seen once. The source material was naive CD8+ T cells from blood, with Jurkat cell RNA spiked in. These receptors all come from a human donor in good health. Some libraries in this study had Jurkat cell RNA spiked in. The CDR3 runs from the conserved cysteine through the conserved F or W. Each record gives: D gene, V gene, J gene, clone size, CDR3 protein, CDR3 DNA. The D gene is left open where the match is weak. Where a row states a size, it is once, few, many or the class of an expanded clone; other rows omit it.

D gene: TRBD2
V gene: TRBV4-3
J gene: TRBJ2-5
clone size: few
CDR3 protein: CASSQDYLGAGETQYF
CDR3 DNA: TGCGCCAGCAGCCAAGATTATCTGGGAGCGGGGGAGACCCAGTACTTC

D gene: NA
V gene: TRBV4-3
J gene: TRBJ2-5
clone size: NA
CDR3 protein: CASSQEAGAGSQPQETLYF
CDR3 DNA: TGCGCCAGCAGCCAAGAGGCAGGGGCTGGGTCCCAACCACAAGAGACCCTGTACTTC

D gene: TRBD2
V gene: TRBV28
J gene: TRBJ2-7
clone size: few
CDR3 protein: CASSFRGGLAGGGEQYF
CDR3 DNA: TGTGCCAGCAGTTTTAGGGGGGGACTAGCGGGAGGAGGAGAGCAGTACTTC

D gene: TRBD2
V gene: TRBV28
J gene: TRBJ2-5
clone size: NA
CDR3 protein: CTSSPPRGLAGEGGTQYF
CDR3 DNA: TGTACCAGCAGCCCCCCCCGGGGACTAGCGGGAGAGGGAGGGACCCAGTACTTC

D gene: NA
V gene: TRBV14
J gene: TRBJ2-2
clone size: NA
CDR3 protein: CASSQVQLFGELFF
CDR3 DNA: TGTGCCAGCAGCCAAGTTCAGCTTTTTGGGGAGCTGTTTTTT

D gene: TRBD2
V gene: TRBV11-2
J gene: TRBJ2-1
clone size: NA
CDR3 protein: CASSPTGLAGDNEQFF
CDR3 DNA: TGTGCCAGCAGCCCTACCGGACTAGCGGGGGACAATGAGCAGTTCTTC

D gene: TRBD2
V gene: TRBV18
J gene: TRBJ2-3
clone size: NA
CDR3 protein: CASSPGTSGGLDTQYF
CDR3 DNA: TGTGCCAGCTCACCCGGGACTAGCGGGGGCCTGGATACGCAGTATTTT

D gene: NA
V gene: TRBV4-1
J gene: TRBJ2-3
clone size: few
CDR3 protein: CASSQEPRDRQTQYF
CDR3 DNA: TGCGCCAGCAGCCAAGAGCCCCGGGACCGTCAAACGCAGTATTTT

D gene: NA
V gene: TRBV4-1
J gene: TRBJ2-5
clone size: many
CDR3 protein: CASSQVYGAETQYF
CDR3 DNA: TGCGCCAGCAGCCAAGTATACGGGGCAGAGACCCAGTACTTC

D gene: TRBD1
V gene: TRBV28
J gene: TRBJ2-5
clone size: many
CDR3 protein: CATRQGPAAETQYF
CDR3 DNA: TGTGCCACCCGACAGGGACCCGCCGCAGAGACCCAGTACTTC

D gene: TRBD1
V gene: TRBV12-3/TRBV12-4
J gene: TRBJ1-1
clone size: NA
CDR3 protein: CASSGMDRGTEAFF
CDR3 DNA: TGTGCCAGCAGTGGGATGGACAGGGGAACTGAAGCTTTCTTT

D gene: NA
V gene: TRBV28
J gene: TRBJ1-1
clone size: many
CDR3 protein: CASSLGSPGTEAFF
CDR3 DNA: TGTGCCAGCAGTTTAGGGTCGCCTGGGACTGAAGCTTTCTTT

D gene: NA
V gene: TRBV13
J gene: TRBJ2-5
clone size: few
CDR3 protein: CASSLGPDRSGETQYF
CDR3 DNA: TGTGCCAGCAGCTTAGGCCCCGACCGGTCGGGAGAGACCCAGTACTTC

D gene: NA
V gene: TRBV19
J gene: TRBJ2-7
clone size: few
CDR3 protein: CASSTSSSYEQYF
CDR3 DNA: TGTGCCAGTAGTACTAGCAGCTCCTACGAGCAGTACTTC

D gene: NA
V gene: TRBV30
J gene: TRBJ2-3
clone size: few
CDR3 protein: CAWSVFYTDTQYF
CDR3 DNA: TGTGCCTGGAGTGTATTTTACACAGATACGCAGTATTTT

D gene: TRBD1
V gene: TRBV28
J gene: TRBJ2-5
clone size: few
CDR3 protein: CASSIDRDPRETQYF
CDR3 DNA: TGTGCCAGCAGTATCGACAGGGACCCCCGAGAGACCCAGTACTTC

D gene: NA
V gene: TRBV14
J gene: TRBJ1-4
clone size: NA
CDR3 protein: CASSLQGGLRGEKLSF
CDR3 DNA: TGTGCCAGCAGCCTACAAGGCGGGTTGCGTGGTGAAAAACTGTCTTTT

D gene: NA
V gene: TRBV5-1
J gene: TRBJ1-6
clone size: NA
CDR3 protein: CASSEDIIVKKVSPLHF
CDR3 DNA: TGCGCCAGCAGCGAGGACATTATCGTCAAGAAGGTTTCACCCCTCCACTTT

D gene: TRBD1
V gene: TRBV7-2
J gene: TRBJ1-1
clone size: NA
CDR3 protein: CASSFTTGMNTEAFF
CDR3 DNA: TGTGCCAGCAGCTTCACGACAGGGATGAACACTGAAGCTTTCTTT

D gene: NA
V gene: TRBV20-1
J gene: TRBJ2-7
clone size: few
CDR3 protein: CSAQLSYEQYF
CDR3 DNA: TGCAGTGCTCAGCTCTCCTACGAGCAGTACTTC

D gene: NA
V gene: TRBV21-1
J gene: TRBJ2-3
clone size: NA
CDR3 protein: CASSTRQRIRTDTQYF
CDR3 DNA: TGTGCCAGCAGCACGAGACAGAGAATCCGCACAGATACGCAGTATTTT

D gene: NA
V gene: TRBV7-9
J gene: TRBJ2-7
clone size: NA
CDR3 protein: CASSADQGIYEQYF
CDR3 DNA: TGTGCCAGCAGCGCCGATCAGGGGATCTACGAGCAGTACTTC

D gene: TRBD2
V gene: TRBV20-1
J gene: TRBJ2-7
clone size: many
CDR3 protein: CSRKRGYSYEQYF
CDR3 DNA: TGCAGTCGGAAGCGGGGGTACTCCTACGAGCAGTACTTC

D gene: NA
V gene: TRBV30
J gene: TRBJ2-2
clone size: few
CDR3 protein: CAQKKEVGELFF
CDR3 DNA: TGTGCCCAAAAGAAAGAGGTCGGGGAGCTGTTTTTT

D gene: TRBD2
V gene: TRBV7-8
J gene: TRBJ2-4
clone size: few
CDR3 protein: CASSKGSASGGKNIQYF
CDR3 DNA: TGTGCCAGCAGCAAGGGGTCGGCTAGCGGGGGTAAAAACATTCAGTACTTC

D gene: NA
V gene: TRBV7-9
J gene: TRBJ2-7
clone size: NA
CDR3 protein: CASSLAGALEQYF
CDR3 DNA: TGTGCCAGCAGCTTAGCGGGGGCTCTGGAGCAGTACTTC

D gene: TRBD1
V gene: TRBV4-3
J gene: TRBJ2-7
clone size: few
CDR3 protein: CASSQGVTGDSYEQYF
CDR3 DNA: TGCGCCAGCAGCCAAGGGGTCACAGGGGACTCCTACGAGCAGTACTTC

D gene: NA
V gene: TRBV30
J gene: TRBJ1-1
clone size: NA
CDR3 protein: CAWGVGANTEAFF
CDR3 DNA: TGTGCCTGGGGTGTAGGAGCCAACACTGAAGCTTTCTTT

D gene: NA
V gene: TRBV11-1
J gene: TRBJ2-7
clone size: NA
CDR3 protein: CASSLFPRVGGPSPEQYF
CDR3 DNA: TGTGCCAGCAGCTTGTTTCCTCGAGTTGGGGGTCCTTCTCCCGAGCAGTACTTC

D gene: NA
V gene: TRBV6-5
J gene: TRBJ2-3
clone size: many
CDR3 protein: CASSYASGSPGGQYF
CDR3 DNA: TGTGCCAGCAGTTACGCATCCGGTTCCCCCGGGGGGCAGTATTTT

D gene: NA
V gene: TRBV4-3
J gene: TRBJ2-1
clone size: few
CDR3 protein: CASSRTGYNEQFF
CDR3 DNA: TGCGCCAGCAGCCGAACAGGATACAATGAGCAGTTCTTC

D gene: TRBD2
V gene: TRBV14
J gene: TRBJ2-3
clone size: NA
CDR3 protein: CASSQDWASGASTDTQYF
CDR3 DNA: TGTGCCAGCAGCCAAGATTGGGCTAGCGGGGCCAGCACAGATACGCAGTATTTT

D gene: NA
V gene: TRBV20-1
J gene: TRBJ2-7
clone size: NA
CDR3 protein: CSARIVTPYEQYF
CDR3 DNA: TGCAGTGCTCGGATCGTGACCCCCTACGAGCAGTACTTC

D gene: TRBD2
V gene: TRBV20-1
J gene: TRBJ2-2
clone size: NA
CDR3 protein: CSARDLLAGGPAGELFF
CDR3 DNA: TGCAGTGCTAGAGATCTCCTAGCGGGAGGGCCGGCCGGGGAGCTGTTTTTT

D gene: NA
V gene: TRBV7-3
J gene: TRBJ2-2
clone size: NA
CDR3 protein: CASGATLLGPGELFF
CDR3 DNA: TGTGCCAGCGGCGCCACACTCCTGGGACCCGGGGAGCTGTTTTTT

D gene: NA
V gene: TRBV30
J gene: TRBJ1-5
clone size: NA
CDR3 protein: CAWSVRAVYSNQPQHF
CDR3 DNA: TGTGCCTGGAGTGTGAGGGCAGTCTATAGCAATCAGCCCCAGCATTTT

D gene: NA
V gene: TRBV7-2
J gene: TRBJ2-2
clone size: few
CDR3 protein: CASSLVGGVGYTGELFF
CDR3 DNA: TGTGCCAGCAGCTTAGTTGGAGGGGTGGGGTACACCGGGGAGCTGTTTTTT

D gene: TRBD2
V gene: TRBV4-1
J gene: TRBJ2-1
clone size: many
CDR3 protein: CASSQLAGAYNEQFF
CDR3 DNA: TGCGCCAGCAGCCAACTAGCGGGGGCCTACAATGAGCAGTTCTTC

D gene: NA
V gene: TRBV12-2
J gene: TRBJ2-3
clone size: few
CDR3 protein: CASRVFPRRGRFLADTQYF
CDR3 DNA: TGTGCAAGTCGCGTCTTCCCTCGTAGGGGGCGTTTTTTAGCAGATACGCAGTATTTT

D gene: NA
V gene: TRBV14
J gene: TRBJ2-7
clone size: NA
CDR3 protein: CASSQDQDGPYEQYF
CDR3 DNA: TGTGCCAGCAGCCAAGATCAGGACGGACCCTACGAGCAGTACTTC

D gene: TRBD1
V gene: TRBV20-1
J gene: TRBJ2-7
clone size: many
CDR3 protein: CSATSRTGVSYEQYF
CDR3 DNA: TGCAGTGCAACGTCACGGACAGGGGTGTCCTACGAGCAGTACTTC

D gene: NA
V gene: TRBV9
J gene: TRBJ2-2
clone size: NA
CDR3 protein: CASSESGYPGGELFF
CDR3 DNA: TGTGCCAGCAGCGAGAGCGGCTACCCAGGGGGGGAGCTGTTTTTT

D gene: NA
V gene: TRBV19
J gene: TRBJ2-3
clone size: many
CDR3 protein: CASSILVTGMDTQYF
CDR3 DNA: TGTGCCAGTAGTATCTTAGTGACCGGGATGGATACGCAGTATTTT

D gene: NA
V gene: TRBV7-6
J gene: TRBJ2-3
clone size: NA
CDR3 protein: CASSLFGGDTQYF
CDR3 DNA: TGTGCCAGCAGCTTATTTGGGGGGGATACGCAGTATTTT

D gene: NA
V gene: TRBV1
J gene: TRBJ2-3
clone size: many
CDR3 protein: CTSSERGAGDTQYF
CDR3 DNA: TGCACCAGCAGTGAGCGGGGGGCGGGAGATACGCAGTATTTT

D gene: NA
V gene: TRBV4-1
J gene: TRBJ1-1
clone size: NA
CDR3 protein: CASSQDVRGGEAFF
CDR3 DNA: TGCGCCAGCAGCCAAGATGTAAGGGGGGGTGAAGCTTTCTTT